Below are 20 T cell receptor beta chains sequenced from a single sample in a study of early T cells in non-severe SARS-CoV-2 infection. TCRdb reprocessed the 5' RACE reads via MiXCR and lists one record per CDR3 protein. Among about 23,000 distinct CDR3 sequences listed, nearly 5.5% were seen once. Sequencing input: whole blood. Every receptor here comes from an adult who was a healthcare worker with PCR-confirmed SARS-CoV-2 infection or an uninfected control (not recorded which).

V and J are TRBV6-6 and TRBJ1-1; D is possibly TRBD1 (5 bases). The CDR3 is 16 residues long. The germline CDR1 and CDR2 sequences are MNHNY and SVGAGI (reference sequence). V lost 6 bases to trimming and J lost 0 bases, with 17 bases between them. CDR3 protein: CASREGRTILNTEAFF. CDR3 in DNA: TGTGCCAGCAGAGAGGGACGGACGATACTGAACACTGAAGCTTTCTTT.

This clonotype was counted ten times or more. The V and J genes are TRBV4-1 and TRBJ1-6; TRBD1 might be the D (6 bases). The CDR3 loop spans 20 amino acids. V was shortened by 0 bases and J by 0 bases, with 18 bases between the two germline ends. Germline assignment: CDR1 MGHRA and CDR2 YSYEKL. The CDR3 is CASSQEYRSRGSSYNSPLHF. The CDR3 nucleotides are TGCGCCAGCAGCCAAGAATATAGGAGCAGGGGAAGCTCCTATAATTCACCCCTCCACTTT.

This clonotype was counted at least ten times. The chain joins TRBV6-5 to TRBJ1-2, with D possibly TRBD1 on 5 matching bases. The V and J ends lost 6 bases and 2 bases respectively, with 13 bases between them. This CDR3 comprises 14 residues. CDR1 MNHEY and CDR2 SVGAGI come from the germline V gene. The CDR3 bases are TGTGCCAGCAGCCCAGATTGGGACAACTATGGCTACACCTTC. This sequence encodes CASSPDWDNYGYTF.

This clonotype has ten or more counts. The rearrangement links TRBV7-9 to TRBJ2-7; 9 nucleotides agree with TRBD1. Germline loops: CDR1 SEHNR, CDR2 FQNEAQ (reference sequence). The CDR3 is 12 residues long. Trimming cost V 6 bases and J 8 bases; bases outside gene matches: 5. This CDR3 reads CASSPTGGQQYV. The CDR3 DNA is TGTGCCAGCAGTCCTACAGGGGGCCAGCAGTACGTC.

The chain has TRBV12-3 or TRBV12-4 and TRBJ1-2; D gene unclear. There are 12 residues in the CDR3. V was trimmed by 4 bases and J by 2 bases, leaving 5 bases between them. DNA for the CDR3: TGTGCCAGCAGTTCCGACAACTATGGCTACACCTTC. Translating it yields CASSSDNYGYTF.

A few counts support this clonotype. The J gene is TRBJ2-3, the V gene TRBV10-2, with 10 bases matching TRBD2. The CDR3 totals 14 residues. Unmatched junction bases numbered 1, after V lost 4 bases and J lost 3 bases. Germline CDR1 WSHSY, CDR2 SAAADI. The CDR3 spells CASSVSGRTDTQYF. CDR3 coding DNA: TGCGCCAGCAGTGTTAGCGGGAGGACAGATACGCAGTATTTT.

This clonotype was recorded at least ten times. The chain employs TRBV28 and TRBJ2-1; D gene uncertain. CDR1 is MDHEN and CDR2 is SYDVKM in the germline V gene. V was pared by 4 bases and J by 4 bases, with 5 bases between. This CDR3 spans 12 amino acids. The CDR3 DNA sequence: TGTGCCAGCAGTTACTTATACAATGAGCAGTTCTTC. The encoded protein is CASSYLYNEQFF.

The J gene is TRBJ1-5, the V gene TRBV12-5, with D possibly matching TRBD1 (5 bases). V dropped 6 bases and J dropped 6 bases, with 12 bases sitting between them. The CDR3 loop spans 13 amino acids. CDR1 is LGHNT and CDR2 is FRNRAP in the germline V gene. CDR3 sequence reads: CASGSDRPQPQHF. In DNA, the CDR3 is TGTGCTAGTGGGTCCGACAGACCTCAGCCCCAGCATTTT.

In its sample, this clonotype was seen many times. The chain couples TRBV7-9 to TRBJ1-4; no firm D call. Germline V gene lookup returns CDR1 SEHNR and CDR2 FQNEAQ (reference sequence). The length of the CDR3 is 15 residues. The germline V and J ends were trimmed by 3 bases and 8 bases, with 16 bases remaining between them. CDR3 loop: CASSLKGPSGEKLFF. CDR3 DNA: TGTGCCAGCAGCTTGAAAGGTCCCTCGGGCGAAAAACTGTTTTTT. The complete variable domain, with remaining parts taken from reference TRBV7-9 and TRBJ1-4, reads DTGVSQNPRHKITKRGQNVTFRCDPISEHNRLYWYRQTLGQGPEFLTYFQNEAQLEKSRLLSDRFSAERPKGSFSTLEIQRTEQGDSAMYLCASSLKGPSGEKLFFGSGTQLSVL.

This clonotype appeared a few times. The DNA for the CDR3 is TGTGCCAGCAGTTACTCTACCCGGGACGGAAACTACAATGAGCAGTTCTTC. Translation gives CASSYSTRDGNYNEQFF. The chain uses TRBV6-2 or TRBV6-3 and TRBJ2-1, with D perhaps TRBD1 or TRBD2 (5 bases each). The CDR3 is made up of 17 amino acids. CDR1 MNHEY and CDR2 SVGEGT come from the germline V gene. V was pared by 0 bases and J by 3 bases, with 15 bases between.

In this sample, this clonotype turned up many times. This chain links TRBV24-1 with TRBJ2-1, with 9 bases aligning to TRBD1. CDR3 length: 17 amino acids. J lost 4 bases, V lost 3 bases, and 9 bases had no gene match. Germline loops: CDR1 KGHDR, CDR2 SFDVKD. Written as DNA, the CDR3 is TGTGCCACCAGTGATACCGGGACAGGGTATCCTTACAATGAGCAGTTCTTC. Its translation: CATSDTGTGYPYNEQFF.

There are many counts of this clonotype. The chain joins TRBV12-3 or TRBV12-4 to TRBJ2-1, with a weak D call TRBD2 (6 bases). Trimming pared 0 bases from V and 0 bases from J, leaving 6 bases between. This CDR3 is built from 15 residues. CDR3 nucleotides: TGTGCCAGCAGTTTAGCCGGGAGCTCCTACAATGAGCAGTTCTTC. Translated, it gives CASSLAGSSYNEQFF.

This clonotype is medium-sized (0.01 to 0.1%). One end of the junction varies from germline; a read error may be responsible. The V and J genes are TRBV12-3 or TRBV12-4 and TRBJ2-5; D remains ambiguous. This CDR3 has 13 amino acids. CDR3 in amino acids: CASSFNRQGTQYF. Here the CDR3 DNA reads TGTGCCAGCAGTTTTAACCGCCAAGGGACCCAGTACTTC.

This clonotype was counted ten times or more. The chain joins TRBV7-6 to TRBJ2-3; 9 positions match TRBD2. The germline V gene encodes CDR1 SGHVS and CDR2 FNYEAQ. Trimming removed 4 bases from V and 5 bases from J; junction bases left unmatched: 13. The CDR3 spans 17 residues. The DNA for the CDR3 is TGTGCCAGCAGCTCCATTCGCGGGAGGGAGTTGGGAGATACGCAGTATTTT. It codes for CASSSIRGRELGDTQYF.

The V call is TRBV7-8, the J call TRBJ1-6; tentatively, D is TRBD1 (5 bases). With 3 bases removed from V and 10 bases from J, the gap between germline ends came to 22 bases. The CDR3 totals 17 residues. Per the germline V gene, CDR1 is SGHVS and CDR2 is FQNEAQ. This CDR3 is CASSFRKQVLSGSPLHF. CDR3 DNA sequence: TGTGCCAGCAGCTTTCGGAAACAGGTTTTATCAGGATCACCCCTCCACTTT.

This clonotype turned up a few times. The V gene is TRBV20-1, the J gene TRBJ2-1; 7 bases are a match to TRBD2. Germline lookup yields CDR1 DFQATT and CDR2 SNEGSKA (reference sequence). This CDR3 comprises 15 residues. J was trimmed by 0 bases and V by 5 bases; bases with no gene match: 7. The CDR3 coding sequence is TGCAGTGCTCTAGTAGGGAGGGCCTCCTACAATGAGCAGTTCTTC. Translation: CSALVGRASYNEQFF.

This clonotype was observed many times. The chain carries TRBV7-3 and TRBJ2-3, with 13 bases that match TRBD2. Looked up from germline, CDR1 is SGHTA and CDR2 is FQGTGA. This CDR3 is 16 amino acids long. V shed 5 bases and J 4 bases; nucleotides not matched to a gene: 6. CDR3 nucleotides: TGTGCCAGCAGCCCCCGACTAGCGGGAGGTGCAGATACGCAGTATTTT. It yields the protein CASSPRLAGGADTQYF.

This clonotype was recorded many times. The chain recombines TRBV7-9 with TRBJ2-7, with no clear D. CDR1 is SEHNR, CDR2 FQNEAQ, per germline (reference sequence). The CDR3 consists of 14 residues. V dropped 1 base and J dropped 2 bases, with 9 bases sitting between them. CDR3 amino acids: CASSLGEDPYEQYF. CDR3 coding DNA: TGTGCCAGCAGCTTAGGTGAGGACCCCTACGAGCAGTACTTC.

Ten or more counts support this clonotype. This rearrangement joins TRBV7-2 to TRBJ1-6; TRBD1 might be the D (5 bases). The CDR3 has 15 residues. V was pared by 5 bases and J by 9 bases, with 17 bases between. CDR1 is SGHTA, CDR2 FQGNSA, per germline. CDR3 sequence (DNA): TGTGCCAGCAGCACGTACCAGGGAGGAGGTTCACCCCTCCACTTT. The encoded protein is CASSTYQGGGSPLHF.

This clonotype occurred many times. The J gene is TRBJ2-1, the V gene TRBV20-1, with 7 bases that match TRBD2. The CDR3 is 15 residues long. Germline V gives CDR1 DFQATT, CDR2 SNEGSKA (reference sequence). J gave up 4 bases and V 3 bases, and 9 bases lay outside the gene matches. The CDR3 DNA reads TGCAGTGCTAGTTCTCCTGCGGGAGTTTACAATGAGCAGTTCTTC. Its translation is CSASSPAGVYNEQFF.